This TCR beta chain appears in the sequencing data of a study of OX40 agonist ivuxolimab in advanced cancers. Whole-study context: Of mixed ages from about 20 to 85 and averaging about 60 years, the group was just under 85% male. Previous treatment with anti-PD-1, anti-PD-L1 or anti-CTLA-4 therapy was allowed; approximately 40% had received some. Findings of the study overall: Relatively little clonal expansion, among the lowest observed, appeared in partial responders at 0.1-3.0 mg/kg.

Per germline, CDR1 MRHNA and CDR2 SNTAGT. The CDR3 runs 14 residues. V gave up 8 bases and J gave up 9 bases; unmatched junction bases: 7. In regard to this clone: The antigen remains undetermined.

Method: immunoSEQ multiplex PCR; TCRdb's copy keeps in-frame clones and lacks some. The sample consists of 60,000 to 75,000 clones, around 80% of them appearing once. This TCR was sampled from an adult with an advanced solid tumor such as melanoma, head and neck, liver or kidney cancer. The V gene is TRBV6-4, the J gene TRBJ1-6, with 10 bases lining up with TRBD1. The sequences come from CD4+ or CD8+ T cells sorted from blood, collected in a trial of the OX40 agonist ivuxolimab. Written as DNA, the CDR3 is TGTGCCAGCCGTCAGACAGGGGGCTTTTCACCCCTCCACTTT. This gives the protein CASRQTGGFSPLHF.